This is a list of T cell receptor beta chains from one sample in a study of T cell responses to AZD1222 COVID-19 vaccine. Only in-frame clones appear in the TCRdb table, and some are missing; sequencing was by immunoSEQ multiplex PCR. This table has 140,000 to 150,000 clones, 90% to 95% appearing once. This material consisted of peripheral blood, taken on day 0 of AZD1222 vaccination. Receptors were obtained from an adult in good health. Each CDR3 is given with its conserved first and last residue. D genes are given only for firm matches. The size entry is marked missing in some rows and otherwise reads once, few, many or a size class.

J gene: TRBJ2-3; clone size: -; D gene: TRBD2; CDR3 length: 14; V gene: TRBV4-2; CDR3 DNA: TGTGCCAGCAGCCCGGGGGGAGACGTAGATACGCAGTATTTT; CDR3 protein: CASSPGGDVDTQYF
J gene: TRBJ1-2; clone size: -; D gene: -; CDR3 length: 14; V gene: TRBV7-2; CDR3 DNA: TGTGCCAGCAGCTTAGGACAGGTTAACTATGGCTACACCTTC; CDR3 protein: CASSLGQVNYGYTF
J gene: TRBJ2-5; clone size: -; D gene: TRBD2; CDR3 length: 15; V gene: TRBV5-5; CDR3 DNA: TGTGCCAGCAGCTTAGACGGGAGGGCGGTTGAGACCCAGTACTTC; CDR3 protein: CASSLDGRAVETQYF
J gene: TRBJ2-7; clone size: once; D gene: TRBD2; CDR3 length: 14; V gene: TRBV5-4; CDR3 DNA: TGTGCCAGCAGGCTAGCGGGCCAAACCTACGAGCAGTACTTC; CDR3 protein: CASRLAGQTYEQYF
J gene: TRBJ2-5; clone size: -; D gene: -; CDR3 length: 15; V gene: TRBV10-3; CDR3 DNA: TGTGCCATCAGTGAGTCGATGGACACCCAAGAGACCCAGTACTTC; CDR3 protein: CAISESMDTQETQYF
J gene: TRBJ1-1; clone size: -; D gene: -; CDR3 length: 16; V gene: TRBV2; CDR3 DNA: TGTGCCAGCACGGCGCAGGACCTTACCTTGAACACTGAAGCTTTCTTT; CDR3 protein: CASTAQDLTLNTEAFF
J gene: TRBJ1-2; clone size: -; D gene: -; CDR3 length: 15; V gene: TRBV4-3; CDR3 DNA: TGCGCCAGCAGCCAAGATCGGGGGGGCCCCTATGGCTACACCTTC; CDR3 protein: CASSQDRGGPYGYTF
J gene: TRBJ2-7; clone size: -; D gene: TRBD1; CDR3 length: 15; V gene: TRBV7-2; CDR3 DNA: TGTGCCAGCAGCTCCGACAGGGGGGAGTTTCACGAGCAGTACTTC; CDR3 protein: CASSSDRGEFHEQYF
J gene: TRBJ2-7; clone size: -; D gene: -; CDR3 length: 12; V gene: TRBV11-1; CDR3 DNA: TGTGCCAGTACGTGGGGATCGGGGGAGCAGTACTTC; CDR3 protein: CASTWGSGEQYF
J gene: TRBJ2-1; clone size: few; D gene: TRBD2; CDR3 length: 15; V gene: TRBV11-3; CDR3 DNA: TGTGCCAGCAGCTTAGGCGGACTAGCGGGGGAGGAGCAGTTCTTC; CDR3 protein: CASSLGGLAGEEQFF
J gene: TRBJ1-1; clone size: -; D gene: -; CDR3 length: 15; V gene: TRBV9; CDR3 DNA: TGTGCCAGCAGCGTTGATCTGATGCCGGTGACTGAAGCTTTCTTT; CDR3 protein: CASSVDLMPVTEAFF
J gene: TRBJ2-5; clone size: -; D gene: -; CDR3 length: 10; V gene: TRBV29-1; CDR3 DNA: TGCAGCGTTGTGGGAGAGACCCAGTACTTC; CDR3 protein: CSVVGETQYF
J gene: TRBJ2-5; clone size: -; D gene: -; CDR3 length: 13; V gene: TRBV12-5; CDR3 DNA: TGTGCTAGTGCCGGCGGTGGCCAAGAGACCCAGTACTTC; CDR3 protein: CASAGGGQETQYF
J gene: TRBJ2-7; clone size: -; D gene: -; CDR3 length: 11; V gene: TRBV28; CDR3 DNA: TGTGCCAGCAGTTTAGCCTCAGGGCAGTACTTC; CDR3 protein: CASSLASGQYF
J gene: TRBJ1-2; clone size: -; D gene: -; CDR3 length: 13; V gene: TRBV2; CDR3 DNA: TGTGCCAGCCTGGGGACCCTTTTCTATGGCTACACCTTC; CDR3 protein: CASLGTLFYGYTF
J gene: TRBJ2-6; clone size: -; D gene: -; CDR3 length: 16; V gene: TRBV4-3; CDR3 DNA: TGCGCCAGCAGCCAAGTGTCGGGCACTGGGGCCAACGTCCTGACTTTC; CDR3 protein: CASSQVSGTGANVLTF
J gene: TRBJ2-1; clone size: -; D gene: TRBD2; CDR3 length: 15; V gene: TRBV28; CDR3 DNA: TGTGCCAGCAGCTTGAGCGGGAGCTCCTACAATGAGCAGTTCTTC; CDR3 protein: CASSLSGSSYNEQFF
J gene: TRBJ1-5; clone size: -; D gene: -; CDR3 length: 13; V gene: TRBV21-1; CDR3 DNA: TGTGCCAGCAGGACAGTAAGCAATCAGCCCCAGCATTTT; CDR3 protein: CASRTVSNQPQHF
J gene: TRBJ1-5; clone size: -; D gene: -; CDR3 length: 18; V gene: TRBV28; CDR3 DNA: TGTGCCAGCAGTTCCCTTAGGCACGCGGGGTATAGCAATCAGCCCCAGCATTTT; CDR3 protein: CASSSLRHAGYSNQPQHF
J gene: TRBJ2-5; clone size: -; D gene: TRBD1; CDR3 length: 14; V gene: TRBV10-3; CDR3 DNA: TGTGCCATCAGGGGAGACAGGGCGGCCGAGACCCAGTACTTC; CDR3 protein: CAIRGDRAAETQYF
J gene: TRBJ2-3; clone size: -; D gene: TRBD2; CDR3 length: 17; V gene: TRBV5-8; CDR3 DNA: TGTGCCAGCAGCCCATACGGACTAGCGGGAACCACAGATACGCAGTATTTT; CDR3 protein: CASSPYGLAGTTDTQYF
J gene: TRBJ2-7; clone size: -; D gene: -; CDR3 length: 13; V gene: TRBV7-2; CDR3 DNA: TGTGCCAGCAGCCTACGACCGCTATACGAGCAGTACTTC; CDR3 protein: CASSLRPLYEQYF
J gene: TRBJ1-2; clone size: -; D gene: -; CDR3 length: 15; V gene: TRBV6-5; CDR3 DNA: TGTGCCAGCAGGACTACGAGGGGGAGTGGCTTTGGCTACACCTTC; CDR3 protein: CASRTTRGSGFGYTF
J gene: TRBJ1-5; clone size: -; D gene: -; CDR3 length: 13; V gene: TRBV19; CDR3 DNA: TGTGCCAGTAGTCGGGACAAAAATCAGCCCCAGCATTTT; CDR3 protein: CASSRDKNQPQHF
J gene: TRBJ1-2; clone size: -; D gene: -; CDR3 length: 14; V gene: TRBV2; CDR3 DNA: TGTGCCAGCAGCTCGGACAGTTGGGGCTATGGCTACACCTTC; CDR3 protein: CASSSDSWGYGYTF
J gene: TRBJ1-1; clone size: -; D gene: -; CDR3 length: 17; V gene: TRBV6-2/TRBV6-3; CDR3 DNA: TGTGCCAGCAGTAAACCATATCCACCCGGGGAGGGCACTGAAGCTTTCTTT; CDR3 protein: CASSKPYPPGEGTEAFF
J gene: TRBJ1-1; clone size: -; D gene: TRBD1; CDR3 length: 14; V gene: TRBV19; CDR3 DNA: TGTGCCAGTAGTTCCAACAGGGGTGGTACTGAAGCTTTCTTT; CDR3 protein: CASSSNRGGTEAFF
J gene: TRBJ1-2; clone size: -; D gene: -; CDR3 length: 14; V gene: TRBV5-4; CDR3 DNA: TGTGCCAGCAGCCCCCCGGCCCACTTGGGGGGCTACACCTTC; CDR3 protein: CASSPPAHLGGYTF
J gene: TRBJ2-7; clone size: -; D gene: -; CDR3 length: 13; V gene: TRBV28; CDR3 DNA: TGTGCCAGCAGTTCCCCGGTTCCGTACGAGCAGTACTTC; CDR3 protein: CASSSPVPYEQYF
J gene: TRBJ1-1; clone size: -; D gene: -; CDR3 length: 13; V gene: TRBV7-8; CDR3 DNA: TGTGCCAGCAGCTATGGAGGGAGCACTGAAGCTTTCTTT; CDR3 protein: CASSYGGSTEAFF
J gene: TRBJ1-5; clone size: once; D gene: TRBD1; CDR3 length: 14; V gene: TRBV4-3; CDR3 DNA: TGCGCCAGCAGCCCCGGACAGGGGACCCAGCCCCAGCATTTT; CDR3 protein: CASSPGQGTQPQHF
J gene: TRBJ2-1; clone size: -; D gene: -; CDR3 length: 16; V gene: TRBV10-3; CDR3 DNA: TGTGCCATCAGTGTCCTCTCCAGGGGAAAAAATTATGAGCAGTTCTTC; CDR3 protein: CAISVLSRGKNYEQFF
J gene: TRBJ1-6; clone size: -; D gene: -; CDR3 length: 15; V gene: TRBV18; CDR3 DNA: TGTGCCAGCTCAACGACAGGTTTGGGCCGTTCACCCCTCCACTTT; CDR3 protein: CASSTTGLGRSPLHF
J gene: TRBJ2-7; clone size: -; D gene: -; CDR3 length: 14; V gene: TRBV6-6; CDR3 DNA: TGTGCCAGCAGTTACAGTATAGGGACGAGCGAGCAGTACTTC; CDR3 protein: CASSYSIGTSEQYF
J gene: TRBJ2-1; clone size: -; D gene: -; CDR3 length: 15; V gene: TRBV7-9; CDR3 DNA: TGTGCCAGCAGCTTAGTAGCCTACTCCTACAATGAGCAGTTCTTC; CDR3 protein: CASSLVAYSYNEQFF
J gene: TRBJ2-7; clone size: once; D gene: -; CDR3 length: 13; V gene: TRBV19; CDR3 DNA: TGTGCCAGTAGTATAGGACAGGACTACGAGCAGTACTTC; CDR3 protein: CASSIGQDYEQYF
J gene: TRBJ2-5; clone size: -; D gene: -; CDR3 length: 13; V gene: TRBV6-2/TRBV6-3; CDR3 DNA: TGTGCCAGCAGTTACCCAGAGCAAGAGACCCAGTACTTC; CDR3 protein: CASSYPEQETQYF
J gene: TRBJ2-3; clone size: -; D gene: -; CDR3 length: 14; V gene: TRBV6-5; CDR3 DNA: TGTGCCAGCAGTTATAGGACAGCCACAGATACGCAGTATTTT; CDR3 protein: CASSYRTATDTQYF
J gene: TRBJ1-5; clone size: -; D gene: -; CDR3 length: 15; V gene: TRBV28; CDR3 DNA: TGTGCCAGCAGTTTCGTAGTGGTAGGGGATCAGCCCCAGCATTTT; CDR3 protein: CASSFVVVGDQPQHF
J gene: TRBJ2-3; clone size: few; D gene: TRBD2; CDR3 length: 14; V gene: TRBV7-2; CDR3 DNA: TGTGCCAGCAGCTTAGCGAGCGGGAGCCCAGTTCGGTATTTT; CDR3 protein: CASSLASGSPVRYF
J gene: TRBJ1-4; clone size: -; D gene: -; CDR3 length: 16; V gene: TRBV7-9; CDR3 DNA: TGTGCCAGCAGCTTAGGCGCTTCCGCAACTAATGAAAAACTGTTTTTT; CDR3 protein: CASSLGASATNEKLFF
J gene: TRBJ1-5; clone size: -; D gene: -; CDR3 length: 14; V gene: TRBV7-8; CDR3 DNA: TGTGCCAGCAGCCCAGGGGTTTTGAATCAGCCCCAGCATTTT; CDR3 protein: CASSPGVLNQPQHF
J gene: TRBJ1-1; clone size: -; D gene: -; CDR3 length: 14; V gene: TRBV6-4; CDR3 DNA: TGTGCCAGCAGTGACACGGACAGTAACACTGAAGCTTTCTTT; CDR3 protein: CASSDTDSNTEAFF
J gene: TRBJ2-2; clone size: -; D gene: -; CDR3 length: 14; V gene: TRBV12-5; CDR3 DNA: TGTGCTAGTGGTCCGATGACAAACACCGGGGAGCTGTTTTTT; CDR3 protein: CASGPMTNTGELFF
J gene: TRBJ2-5; clone size: -; D gene: -; CDR3 length: 12; V gene: TRBV25-1; CDR3 DNA: TGTGCCAGCATCGGTACAGGGTGGGTCCAGTACTTC; CDR3 protein: CASIGTGWVQYF
J gene: TRBJ2-4; clone size: -; D gene: -; CDR3 length: 14; V gene: TRBV19; CDR3 DNA: TGTGCCAGTAGTAGGGTCAGTTGGGGGGACATTCAGTACTTC; CDR3 protein: CASSRVSWGDIQYF
J gene: TRBJ2-7; clone size: few; D gene: TRBD2; CDR3 length: 13; V gene: TRBV14; CDR3 DNA: TGTGCCAGCAGCCAGGGACTAGCGGCGGGTCGGTACTTC; CDR3 protein: CASSQGLAAGRYF
J gene: TRBJ1-5; clone size: -; D gene: -; CDR3 length: 12; V gene: TRBV5-5; CDR3 DNA: TGTGCCAGCTCCCCTGACCGGCAGCCCCAGCATTTT; CDR3 protein: CASSPDRQPQHF
J gene: TRBJ1-5; clone size: -; D gene: -; CDR3 length: 13; V gene: TRBV12-3/TRBV12-4; CDR3 DNA: TGTGCCAGCAGCCTAATAGAAAATCAGCCCCAGCATTTT; CDR3 protein: CASSLIENQPQHF
J gene: TRBJ1-1; clone size: -; D gene: TRBD1; CDR3 length: 15; V gene: TRBV5-1; CDR3 DNA: TGCGCCAGCAGCGTGGGACAGGCCAAGAACACTGAAGCTTTCTTT; CDR3 protein: CASSVGQAKNTEAFF
J gene: TRBJ2-5; clone size: -; D gene: TRBD2; CDR3 length: 14; V gene: TRBV6-5; CDR3 DNA: TGTGCCAGCCGCCTAGCGGGAAGAATGGAGACCCAGTACTTC; CDR3 protein: CASRLAGRMETQYF
J gene: TRBJ1-2; clone size: -; D gene: -; CDR3 length: 12; V gene: TRBV3-1/TRBV3-2; CDR3 DNA: TGTGCCAGCAGCCAGGGGGACTATGGCTACACCTTC; CDR3 protein: CASSQGDYGYTF
J gene: TRBJ1-4; clone size: -; D gene: TRBD1; CDR3 length: 17; V gene: TRBV3-1/TRBV3-2; CDR3 DNA: TGTGCCAGCAGCCACTTGACAGGGGGTGTTGGTAATGAAAAACTGTTTTTT; CDR3 protein: CASSHLTGGVGNEKLFF